The rows below give T cell receptor beta chains drawn from one sample of a study of T cell repertoires in cytomegalovirus infection. These TCRs are of unknown antigen specificity. TCRdb recomputed calls from the reads with MiXCR, one row per CDR3 protein. Of 650,000 to 900,000 distinct CDR3 sequences listed, 29% are singletons. The source was cultured CD8+ T cells from PBMCs, collected from culture after CMV antigen stimulation. The receptors shown here come from a human donor in good health (CMV status not recorded). Some clones in this sample may be carry-over from other donors' samples. Each CDR3 is given with its conserved first and last residue. The order of the fields is D gene, clone size, CDR3 length, V gene, J gene, CDR3 protein, CDR3 DNA. A D gene is named only where the DNA matches it firmly. The size field is filled for only some rows; it gives once, few, many or a size class.

NA,NA,15,TRBV5-8,TRBJ2-1,CASSRGLSSYNEQFF,TGTGCCAGCAGCCGGGGCCTATCCTCCTACAATGAGCAGTTCTTC
NA,NA,16,TRBV5-1,TRBJ1-1,CASSFGRTPFNTEAFF,TGCGCCAGCAGCTTTGGGAGGACCCCATTTAACACTGAAGCTTTCTTT
NA,few,15,TRBV27,TRBJ1-2,CASSSGTPFNYGYTF,TGTGCCAGCAGTTCCGGAACCCCCTTTAACTATGGCTACACCTTC
NA,many,14,TRBV4-1,TRBJ1-3,CASSQVEAGNTIYF,TGCGCCAGCAGCCAAGTGGAAGCTGGAAACACCATATATTTT
TRBD2,NA,19,TRBV7-9,TRBJ2-5,CASSLILAGGQRYQETQYF,TGTGCCAGCAGCTTAATACTAGCGGGGGGCCAACGGTACCAAGAGACCCAGTACTTC
NA,NA,14,TRBV3-1,TRBJ2-1,CASSPETQYNEQFF,TGTGCCAGCAGCCCAGAGACGCAGTACAATGAGCAGTTCTTC
NA,NA,13,TRBV27,TRBJ1-5,CASSGGVGQPQHF,TGTGCCAGCAGTGGGGGGGTGGGTCAGCCCCAGCATTTT
NA,NA,18,TRBV4-1,TRBJ2-7,CASSQEFRRTQNDYEQYF,TGCGCTAGCAGCCAAGAATTTCGCAGGACTCAGAACGACTACGAGCAGTACTTC
NA,NA,13,TRBV27,TRBJ1-1,CASSPLGGVEAFF,TGTGCCAGCAGTCCCTTAGGGGGGGTTGAAGCTTTCTTT
TRBD1,NA,16,TRBV14,TRBJ2-2,CASSQARTGRTGELFF,TGTGCCAGCAGCCAAGCCCGGACAGGGCGTACCGGGGAGCTGTTTTTT
TRBD2,NA,12,TRBV6-6,TRBJ2-4,CASRAGGDIQYF,TGTGCCAGCAGGGCGGGGGGGGACATTCAGTACTTC
NA,NA,16,TRBV27,TRBJ2-1,CASSPPYGESYNEQFF,TGTGCCAGCAGTCCTCCGTACGGGGAGTCCTACAATGAGCAGTTCTTC
TRBD1,NA,15,TRBV9,TRBJ1-2,CASSPRTGSNYGYTF,TGTGCCAGCAGCCCCCGGACAGGATCTAACTATGGCTACACCTTC
NA,NA,16,TRBV20-1,TRBJ2-5,CSAGAVGGLYQETQYF,TGCAGTGCTGGGGCCGTGGGGGGCCTGTACCAAGAGACCCAGTACTTC